Below, 24 T cell receptor beta chains from the same sample are listed, as sequenced in a study of OX40 agonist ivuxolimab in advanced cancers. Repertoires were generated with immunoSEQ multiplex PCR, while TCRdb's copy carries only in-frame clones and drops some. Of under 150,000 clones in the sample, about 92% are singletons; the top ten hold 1%. This specimen consisted of CD4+ or CD8+ T cells sorted from blood, obtained in a trial of the OX40 agonist ivuxolimab. Receptors were obtained from an adult with an advanced solid tumor such as melanoma, head and neck, liver or kidney cancer.

In the case of this clone: Compared with germline, one end of the junction differs, possibly owing to a read error. The chain carries TRBV6-1 and TRBJ2-7, with 8 bases lining up with TRBD2. The CDR3 length is 15 residues. CDR1 and CDR2 (germline): MNHNS, SASEGT. The CDR3, as DNA: TGTGCCACCAGTGAACCGGGACTAGACCTTTACGAGCAGTACTTC. Protein sequence: CATSEPGLDLYEQYF.

The chain recombines TRBV5-4 with TRBJ2-5; D not certain. The CDR3 has 14 residues. The V gene lost 1 base and the J gene lost 1 base, with 8 bases spanning the gap. The V gene's germline CDR1 is SGHNT and CDR2 YYREEE (reference sequence). The CDR3 spells CASSLPPPQETQYF. Here the CDR3 DNA reads TGTGCCAGCAGCTTGCCTCCCCCCCAAGAGACCCAGTACTTC.

The rearrangement joins TRBV14 to TRBJ2-5; 8 bases match TRBD2. Germline assignment: CDR1 SGHDN and CDR2 FVKESK. The CDR3 has 13 amino acids. The V segment lost 4 bases and the J segment 7 bases; nucleotides outside the gene matches: 5. CDR3 residues: CASSPTSVGTQYF. In DNA form, the CDR3 reads TGTGCCAGCAGCCCGACTAGCGTGGGGACCCAGTACTTC.

The chain couples TRBV28 to TRBJ1-1; maybe TRBD1 (5 bases). The CDR3 totals 15 residues. Germline V gene lookup returns CDR1 MDHEN and CDR2 SYDVKM. V was pared by 2 bases and J by 1 base, with 11 bases between. Here the CDR3 reads CASSLVGGWNTEAFF. The CDR3 DNA reads TGTGCCAGCAGTTTAGTTGGGGGGTGGAACACTGAAGCTTTCTTT.

This clone was observed a single time. This chain links TRBV27 with TRBJ1-2, with 8 bases lining up with TRBD1. Germline V lookup: CDR1 MNHEY, CDR2 SMNVEV (reference sequence). Losses at the gene ends were 4 bases for V and 0 bases for J; bases not matched to a gene: 19. CDR3 length: 20 residues. Here the CDR3 reads CASSSTRQGLNHRSNYGYTF. The CDR3 region has the DNA TGTGCCAGCAGTTCAACTCGACAGGGGCTTAACCACCGTTCTAACTATGGCTACACCTTC.

V gene TRBV19 combines with J gene TRBJ1-3; unclear D gene. V lost 5 bases and J 0 bases, leaving 11 bases between the germline ends. Germline CDR1 is LNHDA and CDR2 is SQIVND (reference sequence). The CDR3 covers 15 residues. The CDR3 spells CASSPQANSGNTIYF. CDR3 sequence (DNA): TGTGCCAGTAGTCCGCAGGCTAACTCTGGAAACACCATATATTTT.

This clone was picked up one time. The rearrangement uses TRBV6-1 and TRBJ2-7; either TRBD1 or TRBD2 may fit D (6 bases each). This CDR3 comprises 13 residues. CDR1 MNHNS and CDR2 SASEGT come from the germline V gene. V gave up 4 bases and J gave up 3 bases, with 10 bases separating them. CDR3 bases: TGTGCCAGCAGTGCCGGGGGCGGCTACGAGCAGTACTTC. Residues: CASSAGGGYEQYF.

The rearrangement links TRBV28 to TRBJ1-3; perhaps TRBD1 as D (6 bases). CDR1 is MDHEN, CDR2 SYDVKM, per germline. Trimming removed 7 bases at V and 0 bases at J, with 19 bases between. The CDR3 covers 17 residues. This CDR3 is CASTAGGRQTSGNTIYF. The CDR3 DNA follows: TGTGCCAGCACTGCGGGGGGCCGACAGACCTCTGGAAACACCATATATTTT.

The chain has TRBV4-3 and TRBJ1-1, with 7 bases fitting TRBD1. CDR3 length equals 14 residues. In germline, CDR1 is LGHNA, CDR2 YSLEER. The ends lost 0 bases at V and 3 bases at J; junction bases unmatched: 1. CDR3 nucleotides: TGCGCCAGCAGCCAAGACAGGGGGGACACTGAAGCTTTCTTT. Translating gives CASSQDRGDTEAFF.

The chain combines TRBV27 with TRBJ2-5; 7 nucleotides agree with TRBD1. The V and J ends lost 5 bases and 2 bases, in that order; junction bases with no gene match: 8. The germline gives CDR1 MNHEY, CDR2 SMNVEV (reference sequence). The CDR3 has 15 amino acids. CDR3 bases: TGTGCCAGCAGTCCGAGGACAGGAAAGCAAGAGACCCAGTACTTC. The encoded protein is CASSPRTGKQETQYF.

This clone was recorded only once. The rearrangement links TRBV6-5 to TRBJ2-3, with D possibly being TRBD2 (6 bases). CDR3 length: 14 amino acids. Germline-derived CDR1 and CDR2 are MNHEY and SVGAGI. The ends were cut back, 6 bases at V and 1 base at J, with 11 bases in the middle. CDR3 residues: CASSPQRGTDTQYF. CDR3 DNA: TGTGCCAGCAGCCCGCAGCGGGGCACAGATACGCAGTATTTT.

This clone occurred once. The chain uses TRBV5-1 and TRBJ2-1; 7 bases align to TRBD1. Losses at the gene ends were 4 bases for V and 0 bases for J; bases not matched to a gene: 7. CDR1 is SGHRS, CDR2 YFSETQ, per germline. The CDR3 loop spans 16 amino acids. CDR3 coding DNA: TGCGCCAGCAGCCGACAGGGTGAGGCCTCCTACAATGAGCAGTTCTTC. Protein sequence: CASSRQGEASYNEQFF.

V usage is TRBV5-1 and J usage is TRBJ1-1, with D uncertain. This CDR3 contains 15 residues. The germline V gene encodes CDR1 SGHRS and CDR2 YFSETQ. The V end was cut by 4 bases, the J end by 0 bases, with 13 bases between. The CDR3 nucleotides read TGCGCCAGCAGCCCCCAGTTTTTCATGAACACTGAAGCTTTCTTT. Protein product: CASSPQFFMNTEAFF.

This clone was found once. The chain links TRBV4-3 to TRBJ2-7; the match to TRBD1 covers 10 bases. The CDR3 contains 15 residues. J gave up 2 bases and V 4 bases, and 5 bases lay outside the gene matches. CDR1 and CDR2 from the germline V gene are LGHNA and YSLEER. CDR3 residues: CASSRGTGEAYEQYF. CDR3 sequence (DNA): TGCGCCAGCAGCCGCGGGACAGGGGAGGCCTACGAGCAGTACTTC.

The chain carries TRBV18 and TRBJ2-5; D may be TRBD1 (6 bases). CDR1 and CDR2 (germline): KGHSH, LQKENI. V lost 1 base to trimming and J lost 0 bases, with 6 bases between them. CDR3 length: 14 residues. The CDR3 sequence is CASSPRTDQETQYF. In DNA form, the CDR3 reads TGTGCCAGCTCACCACGGACAGACCAAGAGACCCAGTACTTC.

The CDR3 is CASRPGLASLETQYF. CDR3 sequence (DNA): TGTGCCAGCAGGCCGGGACTAGCGTCCTTGGAGACCCAGTACTTC. The chain has TRBV2 and TRBJ2-5, with 10 bases fitting TRBD2. This CDR3 region has 15 residues. The germline V gene has CDR1 SNHLY and CDR2 FYNNEI. The V segment lost 6 bases and the J segment 5 bases; nucleotides outside the gene matches: 9.

V and J are TRBV7-2 and TRBJ1-2; unclear D gene. Germline values: CDR1 SGHTA, CDR2 FQGNSA. V was trimmed by 3 bases and J by 1 base, leaving 3 bases between them. The CDR3 runs 12 residues. CDR3 region: CASSFLNYGYTF. In DNA, the CDR3 is TGTGCCAGCAGCTTCCTTAACTATGGCTACACCTTC.

The chain combines TRBV7-2 with TRBJ2-1, with TRBD1 matching 7 bases. CDR3 length: 15 amino acids. Germline values: CDR1 SGHTA, CDR2 FQGNSA. V shed 1 base and J 6 bases; nucleotides not matched to a gene: 6. CDR3: CASSLGDRSFNEQFF. The CDR3 bases are TGTGCCAGCAGCTTAGGGGACAGATCTTTCAATGAGCAGTTCTTC. Using reference TRBV7-2 and TRBJ2-1 for the parts outside the CDR3, the full variable domain is GAGVSQSPSNKVTEKGKDVELRCDPISGHTALYWYRQSLGQGLEFLIYFQGNSAPDKSGLPSDRFSAERTGGSVSTLTIQRTQQEDSAVYLCASSLGDRSFNEQFFGPGTRLTVL.

The chain links TRBV7-3 to TRBJ2-1, with D uncertain. The CDR3 totals 11 residues. CDR1 SGHTA and CDR2 FQGTGA come from the germline V gene. V gave up 4 bases and J gave up 6 bases, with 4 bases separating them. This CDR3 is CASSSFNEQFF. Here the CDR3 DNA reads TGTGCCAGCAGCTCATTCAATGAGCAGTTCTTC.

The J gene is TRBJ2-7, the V gene TRBV5-4, with D perhaps matching TRBD1 (6 bases). CDR1 and CDR2 (germline): SGHNT, YYREEE (reference sequence). This CDR3 is built from 15 residues. Trimming took 1 base from V and 0 from J, leaving 11 bases between them. The CDR3 DNA reads as TGTGCCAGCAGCTTGAGAATGGACAGCTCCTACGAGCAGTACTTC. Translating it yields CASSLRMDSSYEQYF.

CDR3 residues: CASSLALKITGSEAFF. The CDR3 DNA is TGTGCCAGCAGCTTAGCGCTGAAGATAACGGGGTCTGAAGCTTTCTTT. This rearrangement joins TRBV7-6 to TRBJ1-1, with D unclear. The CDR3 loop spans 16 amino acids. Between the trimmed V and J ends, which lost 0 bases and 6 bases, there was a span of 17 bases. Germline values: CDR1 SGHVS, CDR2 FNYEAQ.

The gene calls are TRBV6-1 and TRBJ2-5, with 12 nucleotides matching TRBD2. The trim removed 4 bases at V and 2 bases at J, leaving 5 bases unmatched. Germline-derived CDR1 and CDR2 are MNHNS and SASEGT. CDR3 length: 16 residues. The CDR3 nucleotides read TGTGCCAGCAGTGGACTAGCGGGGGCTATTCAAGAGACCCAGTACTTC. This gives the protein CASSGLAGAIQETQYF.

V is TRBV12-2 and J is TRBJ2-5; the table's D call TRBD2 went unverified against the DNA. The J call could be wrong; TRBJ2-7 is a better fit for the DNA end. TRBV12-2 is marked as a pseudogene. The CDR3 runs 18 residues. CDR3 sequence: CASRLFWLAGGRRYEQYF. CDR3 coding DNA: TGTGCAAGTCGCTTATTTTGGCTAGCGGGGGGTAGAAGGTACGAGCAGTACTTC.

This chain connects TRBV5-4 to TRBJ2-7; D perhaps matches TRBD1 (5 bases). V lost 2 bases to trimming and J lost 2 bases, with 14 bases between them. CDR1 is SGHNT, CDR2 YYREEE, per germline (reference sequence). CDR3 length equals 15 residues. The DNA for the CDR3 is TGTGCCAGCAGCTTCCGGACAACAAATACCTACGAGCAGTACTTC. Its translation: CASSFRTTNTYEQYF.